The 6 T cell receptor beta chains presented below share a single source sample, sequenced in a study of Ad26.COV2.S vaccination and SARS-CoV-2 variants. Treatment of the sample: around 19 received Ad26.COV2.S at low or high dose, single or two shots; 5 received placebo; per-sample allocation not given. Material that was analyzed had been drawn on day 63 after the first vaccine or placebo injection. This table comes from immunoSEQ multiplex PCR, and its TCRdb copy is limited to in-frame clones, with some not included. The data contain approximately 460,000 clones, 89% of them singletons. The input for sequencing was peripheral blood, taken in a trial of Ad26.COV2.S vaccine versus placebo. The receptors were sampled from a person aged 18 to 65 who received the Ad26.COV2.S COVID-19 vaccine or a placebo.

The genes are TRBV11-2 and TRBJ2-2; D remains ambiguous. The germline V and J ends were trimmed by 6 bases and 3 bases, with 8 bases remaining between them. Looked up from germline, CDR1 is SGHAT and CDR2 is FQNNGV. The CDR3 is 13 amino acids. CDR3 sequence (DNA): TGTGCCAGCAGTGTACGGGACACCGGGGAGCTGTTTTTT. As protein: CASSVRDTGELFF.

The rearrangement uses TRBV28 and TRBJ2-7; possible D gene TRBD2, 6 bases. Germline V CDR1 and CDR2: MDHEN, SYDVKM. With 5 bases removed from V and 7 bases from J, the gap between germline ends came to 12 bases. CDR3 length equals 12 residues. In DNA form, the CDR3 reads TGTGCCAGCAGTCCGGGAGCTAGGGAGCAGTACTTC. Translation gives CASSPGAREQYF. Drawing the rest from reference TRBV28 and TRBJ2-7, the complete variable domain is DVKVTQSSRYLVKRTGEKVFLECVQDMDHENMFWYRQDPGLGLRLIYFSYDVKMKEKGDIPEGYSVSREKKERFSLILESASTNQTSMYLCASSPGAREQYFGPGTRLTVT.

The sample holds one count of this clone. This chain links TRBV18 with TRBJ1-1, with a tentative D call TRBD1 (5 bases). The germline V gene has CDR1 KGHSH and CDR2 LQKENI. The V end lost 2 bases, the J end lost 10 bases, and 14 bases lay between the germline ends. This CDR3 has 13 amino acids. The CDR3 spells CASSPRTADRAFF. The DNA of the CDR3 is TGTGCCAGCTCACCAAGGACGGCCGACAGAGCTTTCTTT.

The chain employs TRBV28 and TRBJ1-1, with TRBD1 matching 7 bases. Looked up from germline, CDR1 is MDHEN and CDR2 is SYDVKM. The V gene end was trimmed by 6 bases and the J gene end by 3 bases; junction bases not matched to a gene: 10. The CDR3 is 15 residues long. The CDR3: CASSSLGTADTEAFF. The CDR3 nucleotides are TGTGCCAGCAGCAGTTTAGGGACAGCGGACACTGAAGCTTTCTTT.

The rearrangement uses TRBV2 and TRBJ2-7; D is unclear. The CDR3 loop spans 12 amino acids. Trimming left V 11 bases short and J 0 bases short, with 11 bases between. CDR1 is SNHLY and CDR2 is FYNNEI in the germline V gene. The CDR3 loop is CAVDGSSYEQYF. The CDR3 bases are TGTGCCGTCGACGGTAGCTCCTACGAGCAGTACTTC.

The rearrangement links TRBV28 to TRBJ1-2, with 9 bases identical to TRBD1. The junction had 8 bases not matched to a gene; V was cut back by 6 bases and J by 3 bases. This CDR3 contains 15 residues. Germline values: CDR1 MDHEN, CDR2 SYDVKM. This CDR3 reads CASRTGGTGYYGYTF. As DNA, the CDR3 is TGTGCCAGCAGGACAGGGGGGACAGGGTACTATGGCTACACCTTC.